This T cell receptor beta chain was captured in a study of blood T cell repertoires in COVID-19. Study overall: PBMCs, B-cell-depleted T cells, or T cells were the source of the cDNA or gDNA that made up the material.

The germline V gene encodes CDR1 SNHLY and CDR2 FYNNEI. Trimming cost V 4 bases and J 2 bases, with 9 bases left between them. The CDR3 extends over 15 amino acids. Per the study methods: Amplification with reference gene primers provided the estimates of nucleated cell counts. Clones were sequenced by immunoSEQ multiplex PCR, and TCRdb holds only the in-frame ones, with some missing. That table is the source of V, J and clone size, and D and trimming were worked out from the DNA. In the table there are 45,000 or so clones, more than 80% of which are singletons. This chain joins TRBV2 and TRBJ2-6, with a possible D match to TRBD1 (6 bases). The sequenced sample was peripheral blood. This TCR was recovered from a man at least 80 years old in a cohort sampled during active COVID-19. CDR3 in amino acids: CASSVQGTGANVLTF. The DNA for the CDR3 is TGTGCCAGCAGTGTACAGGGAACTGGGGCCAACGTCCTGACTTTC.